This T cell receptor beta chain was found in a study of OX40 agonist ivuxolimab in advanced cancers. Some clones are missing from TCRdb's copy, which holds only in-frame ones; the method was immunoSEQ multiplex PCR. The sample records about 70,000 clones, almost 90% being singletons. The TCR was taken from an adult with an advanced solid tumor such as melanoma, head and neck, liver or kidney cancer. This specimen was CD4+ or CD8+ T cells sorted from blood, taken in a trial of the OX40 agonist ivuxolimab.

CDR3: CASSELRTSGELRKETQYF. CDR3 DNA: TGTGCCAGCAGTGAATTGAGGACTAGCGGGGAGCTTCGGAAAGAGACCCAGTACTTC. The chain couples TRBV6-1 to TRBJ2-5, with TRBD2 identical over 12 bases. There are 19 residues in the CDR3. Germline V gene data show CDR1 as MNHNS and CDR2 as SASEGT. J lost 3 bases, V lost 2 bases, and 13 bases had no gene match.